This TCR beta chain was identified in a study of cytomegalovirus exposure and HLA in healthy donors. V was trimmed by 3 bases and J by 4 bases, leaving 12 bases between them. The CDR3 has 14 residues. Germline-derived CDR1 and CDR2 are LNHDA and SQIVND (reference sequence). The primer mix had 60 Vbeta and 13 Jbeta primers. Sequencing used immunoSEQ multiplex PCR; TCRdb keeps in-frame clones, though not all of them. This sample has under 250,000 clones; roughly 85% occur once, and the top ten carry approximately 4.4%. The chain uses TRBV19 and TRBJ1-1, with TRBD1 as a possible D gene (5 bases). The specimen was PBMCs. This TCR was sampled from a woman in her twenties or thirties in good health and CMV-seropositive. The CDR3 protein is CASSIEGLATEAFF. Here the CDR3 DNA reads TGTGCCAGTAGTATTGAGGGACTCGCCACTGAAGCTTTCTTT.